These 29 T cell receptor beta chains were sequenced from one sample in a study of shared clonotypes between healthy human individuals. Profiled with immunoSEQ multiplex PCR; TCRdb holds only in-frame clones, not every one. The profile shows approximately 2,300,000 clones, roughly 90% of them singletons. Input material: naive CD4+ T cells from PBMCs. Specified subset: CD45RA+ positively selected. The origin of the receptors is a man aged 18 to 30 in good health. Some clones in this sample may be carry-over from other donors' samples.

The chain joins TRBV9 to TRBJ1-1; 7 bases line up with TRBD1. The CDR3 contains 15 residues. The V segment lost 2 bases and the J segment 6 bases; nucleotides outside the gene matches: 10. CDR1 and CDR2 from the germline V gene are SGDLS and YYNGEE. As DNA, the CDR3 is TGTGCCAGCAGCGTTACAGGGGCCCGAGTCGCTGAAGCTTTCTTT. Protein: CASSVTGARVAEAFF.

This clone was counted a single time. The gene calls are TRBV5-1 and TRBJ2-3; 8 nucleotides agree with TRBD2. Trimming cost V 1 base and J 2 bases; bases outside gene matches: 6. CDR1 and CDR2 (germline): SGHRS, YFSETQ. This CDR3 has 16 residues. Here the CDR3 DNA reads TGCGCCAGCAGCTTGCTAACTAGCGGATACACAGATACGCAGTATTTT. This codes for CASSLLTSGYTDTQYF.

The rearrangement uses TRBV2 and TRBJ2-1; no definite D call. The V gene's germline CDR1 is SNHLY and CDR2 FYNNEI. V was shortened by 7 bases and J by 1 base, with 8 bases between the two germline ends. The CDR3 length is 13 residues. As DNA, the CDR3 is TGTGCCAGCACGACCGAGTCCTACAATGAGCAGTTCTTC. This codes for CASTTESYNEQFF. The full variable domain, completed using reference TRBV2 and TRBJ2-1, is EPEVTQTPSHQVTQMGQEVILRCVPISNHLYFYWYRQILGQKVEFLVSFYNNEISEKSEIFDDQFSVERPDGSNFTLKIRSTKLEDSAMYFCASTTESYNEQFFGPGTRLTVL.

This chain joins TRBV19 and TRBJ1-1; D gene unclear. This CDR3 comprises 15 residues. Germline CDR1 and CDR2: LNHDA and SQIVND (reference sequence). The V and J ends lost 7 bases and 4 bases respectively, with 19 bases between them. The CDR3 nucleotides are TGTGCCAGTATCATATCGGGTACTCGAGCCACTGAAGCTTTCTTT. This translates into CASIISGTRATEAFF.

The V call is TRBV5-6, the J call TRBJ1-2, with TRBD1 matching 8 bases. The CDR3 spans 16 residues. J lost 3 bases, V lost 4 bases, and 11 bases had no gene match. Germline V gene sequence: CDR1 SGHDT, CDR2 YYEEEE. The CDR3: CASSGTRTGNDYGYTF. In nucleotides, the CDR3 is TGTGCCAGCAGCGGAACCCGGACAGGGAATGACTATGGCTACACCTTC. Full variable domain (missing parts from reference TRBV5-6 and TRBJ1-2): DAGVTQSPTHLIKTRGQQVTLRCSPKSGHDTVSWYQQALGQGPQFIFQYYEEEERQRGNFPDRFSGHQFPNYSSELNVNALLLGDSALYLCASSGTRTGNDYGYTFGSGTRLTVV.

This chain uses TRBV4-3 with TRBJ1-2; D gene ambiguous. V lost 4 bases to trimming and J lost 8 bases, with 20 bases between them. Germline lookup yields CDR1 LGHNA and CDR2 YSLEER. CDR3 length equals 15 residues. DNA of the CDR3: TGCGCCAGCAGCCGAACGCGCTACAACAGCCTCGGCTACACCTTC. Translating it yields CASSRTRYNSLGYTF.

V and J are TRBV7-6 and TRBJ2-5; the match to TRBD1 covers 8 bases. The CDR3 spans 14 residues. The V gene end was trimmed by 5 bases and the J gene end by 4 bases; junction bases not matched to a gene: 6. Per germline, CDR1 SGHVS and CDR2 FNYEAQ. CDR3 in DNA: TGTGCCAGCAGCCGGAGGACAGGGCGAGAGACCCAGTACTTC. Residues: CASSRRTGRETQYF.

The chain has TRBV9 and TRBJ2-1, with 9 positions matching TRBD1. The germline gives CDR1 SGDLS, CDR2 YYNGEE. The CDR3 totals 16 residues. The V segment lost 2 bases and the J segment 9 bases; nucleotides outside the gene matches: 12. CDR3 nucleotide sequence: TGTGCCAGCAGCGTCCGACCGGGACAGGGAGCTGGTGAGCAGTTCTTC. It codes for CASSVRPGQGAGEQFF.

The chain employs TRBV28 and TRBJ1-1; TRBD1 matches at 10 bases. CDR3 length equals 16 residues. J was trimmed by 4 bases and V by 4 bases; bases with no gene match: 9. Germline V gives CDR1 MDHEN, CDR2 SYDVKM. The CDR3 protein is CASSSTGGAIGTEAFF. For the CDR3, the DNA is TGTGCCAGCAGTTCGACAGGGGGCGCAATTGGCACTGAAGCTTTCTTT.

In nucleotides, the CDR3 is TGTGCCAGCAGCCAAGAGACAGCCACCCTAGCCAAAAACATTCAGTACTTC. Translation: CASSQETATLAKNIQYF. The chain joins TRBV4-2 to TRBJ2-4; D perhaps matches TRBD1 (5 bases). The CDR3 covers 17 residues. Trimming took off 0 bases at V and 0 bases at J, with 12 bases between the two ends. CDR1 and CDR2 (germline): LGHNA, YNFKEQ.

CDR3 DNA sequence: TGCGCCAGCAGTGATCCTGGATACAATGAGCAGTTCTTC. Translated: CASSDPGYNEQFF. The genes are TRBV10-2 and TRBJ2-1; D remains unclear. With 3 bases removed from V and 4 bases from J, the gap between germline ends came to 7 bases. CDR1 is WSHSY, CDR2 SAAADI, per germline. This CDR3 comprises 13 residues.

This clone was seen only a few times. This chain uses TRBV29-1 with TRBJ1-1; D call uncertain. Trimming removed 0 bases at V and 5 bases at J, with 16 bases between. Germline CDR1 reads SQVTM; CDR2 reads ANQGSEA. This CDR3 has 15 residues. The CDR3 coding sequence is TGCAGCGTTGAAGATCTGGATTGGGGAAATACTGAAGCTTTCTTT. Translated, it gives CSVEDLDWGNTEAFF.

The gene calls are TRBV2 and TRBJ2-1; 10 bases are shared with TRBD2. The CDR3 loop spans 13 amino acids. V lost 8 bases, J lost 15 bases, and 13 bases stayed unmatched. Per germline, CDR1 SNHLY and CDR2 FYNNEI. The CDR3 spells CASVRLAGVRLFF. CDR3 nucleotides: TGTGCCAGCGTTCGGCTAGCGGGAGTAAGGTTGTTCTTC.

This chain links TRBV7-9 with TRBJ1-2; 8 bases map to TRBD1. J gave up 4 bases and V 1 base, and 5 bases lay outside the gene matches. Germline V gene data show CDR1 as SEHNR and CDR2 as FQNEAQ (reference sequence). The CDR3 spans 15 residues. The DNA of the CDR3 is TGTGCCAGCAGCTTAGGAACAGGGGGAGGCTATGGCTACACCTTC. Translated: CASSLGTGGGYGYTF.

About this clone itself: Other DNA sequences in the sample encode the same CDR3. The chain uses TRBV11-3 and TRBJ2-2; D gene unclear. Germline assignment: CDR1 SGHNT and CDR2 YENEEA. The CDR3 runs to 14 residues. V gave up 1 base and J gave up 2 bases, with 5 bases separating them. DNA for the CDR3: TGTGCCAGCAGCTTAGGTCTCAACACCGGGGAGCTGTTTTTT. Its translation is CASSLGLNTGELFF. Full variable domain (missing parts from reference TRBV11-3 and TRBJ2-2): EAGVVQSPRYKIIEKKQPVAFWCNPISGHNTLYWYLQNLGQGPELLIRYENEEAVDDSQLPKDRFSAERLKGVDSTLKIQPAELGDSAVYLCASSLGLNTGELFFGEGSRLTVL.

Comment on this clone: A read error may produce the germline difference seen at one junction end. This chain connects TRBV27 to TRBJ2-7; D tentatively fits TRBD1 or TRBD2 (5 bases each). Per the germline V gene, CDR1 is MNHEY and CDR2 is SMNVEV (reference sequence). The CDR3 is 14 amino acids. This CDR3 is CTSSRSGPPYEQYF. For the CDR3, the DNA is TGTACCAGCAGCCGGTCGGGGCCACCCTACGAGCAGTACTTC.

The chain uses TRBV6-5 and TRBJ2-7; D is perhaps TRBD2 (5 bases). Germline V gene lookup returns CDR1 MNHEY and CDR2 SVGAGI. The CDR3 runs 14 residues. Deletions cut 2 bases from V and 3 bases from J, with 11 bases between. For the CDR3, the DNA is TGTGCCAGCAGTTACGGACGGAGGAACTACGAGCAGTACTTC. Translation gives CASSYGRRNYEQYF.

Remarks on this clone: Other DNA sequences within the sample encode an identical CDR3. V and J are TRBV18 and TRBJ2-1; TRBD1 matches at 8 bases. There are 12 residues in the CDR3. In germline, CDR1 is KGHSH, CDR2 LQKENI. The trim removed 5 bases at V and 6 bases at J, leaving 0 bases unmatched. CDR3 in amino acids: CASSDRGNEQFF. CDR3 coding DNA: TGTGCCAGCTCAGACAGGGGCAATGAGCAGTTCTTC.

The chain couples TRBV6-1 to TRBJ2-7; D gene ambiguous. Between the trimmed V and J ends, which lost 2 bases and 7 bases, there was a span of 12 bases. The CDR3 runs 13 residues. From germline, CDR1 is MNHNS and CDR2 SASEGT. The CDR3 nucleotides are TGTGCCAGCAGTGAAAGTCCAAAGCTTGAGCAGTACTTC. Protein: CASSESPKLEQYF.

As for this clone: Within the sample, other DNA sequences also encode this same CDR3. This rearrangement joins TRBV5-1 to TRBJ2-2; 10 bases are shared with TRBD1. With V trimmed by 0 bases and J by 5 bases, 7 bases remained unmatched. The CDR3 contains 17 residues. Germline CDR1 is SGHRS and CDR2 is YFSETQ. This chain's CDR3 is CASSLGPRTGGTGELFF. CDR3 DNA sequence: TGCGCCAGCAGCTTGGGCCCCCGGACAGGGGGGACCGGGGAGCTGTTTTTT. Full variable domain (rest looked up from reference TRBV5-1 and TRBJ2-2): KAGVTQTPRYLIKTRGQQVTLSCSPISGHRSVSWYQQTPGQGLQFLFEYFSETQRNKGNFPGRFSGRQFSNSRSEMNVSTLELGDSALYLCASSLGPRTGGTGELFFGEGSRLTVL.

Only one count was recorded for this clone. The gene calls are TRBV7-3 and TRBJ2-1; D possibly corresponds to TRBD1 (6 bases). The V gene's germline CDR1 is SGHTA and CDR2 FQGTGA. The CDR3 loop spans 15 amino acids. V was clipped by 4 bases and J by 7 bases, with 17 bases between them. The CDR3 DNA is TGTGCCAGCAGCTCCCCCGGGACATCGGGTAATGAGCAGTTCTTC. This encodes CASSSPGTSGNEQFF.

This clone has just one count. V and J are TRBV6-5 and TRBJ1-3, with a weak D call TRBD1 (6 bases). The CDR3 is made up of 16 amino acids. Trimming took 4 bases from V and 4 from J, leaving 17 bases between them. The V gene's germline CDR1 is MNHEY and CDR2 SVGAGI. The CDR3 loop reads CASSSFPGALGNTIYF. The CDR3 DNA reads as TGTGCCAGCAGTTCTTTTCCAGGGGCGCTCGGAAACACCATATATTTT.

The chain couples TRBV7-6 to TRBJ2-7; D not resolved. The CDR3 totals 16 residues. Germline V gene sequence: CDR1 SGHVS, CDR2 FNYEAQ. V lost 4 bases to trimming and J lost 2 bases, with 18 bases between them. CDR3: CASSSILASPTYEQYF. The CDR3, as DNA: TGTGCCAGCAGCTCCATACTGGCTTCCCCCACCTACGAGCAGTACTTC.

The chain carries TRBV25-1 and TRBJ2-7; 11 bases fit TRBD2. CDR1 is MGHDK, CDR2 SYGVNS, per germline. V was pared by 6 bases and J by 5 bases, with 3 bases of the junction left unmatched. This CDR3 is built from 13 residues. CDR3 in amino acids: CASRPSGGNEQYF. CDR3 in DNA: TGTGCCAGCAGGCCTAGCGGGGGGAACGAGCAGTACTTC.

Regarding this clone: Other DNA sequences in this specimen translate into the identical CDR3. This chain connects TRBV5-1 to TRBJ1-1, with unresolved D. Germline values: CDR1 SGHRS, CDR2 YFSETQ. Trimming took off 1 base at V and 1 base at J, with 5 bases between the two ends. The CDR3 is 13 amino acids. CDR3 DNA: TGCGCCAGCAGCTTGTCTGCGAACACTGAAGCTTTCTTT. Its protein product is CASSLSANTEAFF.

The chain couples TRBV30 to TRBJ1-1, with TRBD1 identical over 9 bases. The germline CDR1 and CDR2 sequences are GTSNPN and SVGIG (reference sequence). V was clipped by 1 base and J by 1 base; unmatched bases: 4. The CDR3 has 15 amino acids. The CDR3 nucleotides are TGTGCCTGGAGTGACCCGGGACAGGGGAACACTGAAGCTTTCTTT. This sequence encodes CAWSDPGQGNTEAFF.

The V gene is TRBV4-1, the J gene TRBJ1-4; 8 positions match TRBD1. The CDR3 covers 15 residues. The germline CDR1 and CDR2 sequences are MGHRA and YSYEKL. J was trimmed by 0 bases and V by 6 bases; bases with no gene match: 3. CDR3 DNA sequence: TGCGCCAGCAGTCGACAGGGGTCAACTAATGAAAAACTGTTTTTT. Its translation: CASSRQGSTNEKLFF.

The genes are TRBV5-6 and TRBJ2-1; D is unclear. The germline CDR1 and CDR2 sequences are SGHDT and YYEEEE. V dropped 1 base and J dropped 9 bases, with 5 bases sitting between them. CDR3 length equals 11 residues. This CDR3 reads CASSLYSEQFF. DNA for the CDR3: TGTGCCAGCAGCTTGTATAGTGAGCAGTTCTTC. Combining the CDR3 with reference TRBV5-6 and TRBJ2-1 gives the whole variable domain DAGVTQSPTHLIKTRGQQVTLRCSPKSGHDTVSWYQQALGQGPQFIFQYYEEEERQRGNFPDRFSGHQFPNYSSELNVNALLLGDSALYLCASSLYSEQFFGPGTRLTVL.

Comments on this clone: Other DNA variants within this sample encode the same CDR3. The chain recombines TRBV7-3 with TRBJ2-1; 9 bases agree with TRBD2. Germline V CDR1 and CDR2: SGHTA, FQGTGA. V shed 3 bases and J 3 bases; nucleotides not matched to a gene: 3. The CDR3 runs to 15 residues. Here the CDR3 reads CASSFGGRGYNEQFF. The CDR3 nucleotides are TGTGCCAGCAGCTTCGGCGGGAGGGGCTACAATGAGCAGTTCTTC.